The rows below give T cell receptor beta chains drawn from one sample of a study of cytomegalovirus exposure and HLA in healthy donors. Clones were sequenced by immunoSEQ multiplex PCR, and TCRdb holds only the in-frame ones, with some missing. The table includes about 100,000 clones, 81% detected once. The source material was PBMCs. The source of these receptors is a woman between 65 and 79 years old in good health and CMV-seropositive. The CDR3 runs from the conserved cysteine through the conserved F or W. D genes are given only for firm matches. Part of the rows lack a size; the others show once, few, many or a class for expanded clones.

d_call j_call cdr3_length v_call clone_size cdr3_nt cdr3_aa
. TRBJ1-6 13 TRBV5-4 . TGTGCCAGCAGCGACAGAGTAGGTTCACCCCTCCACTTT CASSDRVGSPLHF
. TRBJ1-4 15 TRBV18 . TGTGCCAGCTCACCCCTCGGACGGGGGGCAGAAAAACTGTTTTTT CASSPLGRGAEKLFF
TRBD1 TRBJ2-7 15 TRBV5-6 . TGTGCCAGCGGGATTTGGGACAGGGAAATCCACGAGCAGTACTTC CASGIWDREIHEQYF
TRBD1 TRBJ2-5 13 TRBV12-5 . TGTGCTAGTGGATTGACAGGGTCAGAGACCCAGTACTTC CASGLTGSETQYF
. TRBJ2-2 13 TRBV25-1 . TGTGCCAGCAGAAGGAGGGACACCGGGGAGCTGTTTTTT CASRRRDTGELFF
TRBD1 TRBJ1-1 18 TRBV5-4 . TGTGCCAGCAGCATCGCACCGGGGACAGGGGGCCTGAACACTGAAGCTTTCTTT CASSIAPGTGGLNTEAFF
TRBD2 TRBJ2-1 15 TRBV27 . TGTGCCAGCAGTCCGATGACGGGACCAGCGGGAGTGAATTTCTTC CASSPMTGPAGVNFF
TRBD1 TRBJ1-5 17 TRBV7-2 . TGTGCCAGCAGCTTTCGGACAGGGGATTATAGCAATCAGCCCCAGCATTTT CASSFRTGDYSNQPQHF
TRBD1 TRBJ1-5 18 TRBV5-3 . TGTGCCAGAAGCTGGAGGGACAGGGGGCGCATAAGCAATCAGCCCCAGCATTTT CARSWRDRGRISNQPQHF
. TRBJ1-2 14 TRBV10-2 . TGCGCCAGCAAAAGGACAAGCCCGATCTATGGCTACACCTTC CASKRTSPIYGYTF
. TRBJ2-7 17 TRBV4-2 once TGTGCCAGCAGCCAAGAAGGGCTAGCGAAGAGCTCCTACGAGCAGTACTTC CASSQEGLAKSSYEQYF
. TRBJ2-4 15 TRBV11-2 once TGTGCCAGCAGCTTTGGCAGGGCAGCCAAAAACATTCAGTACTTC CASSFGRAAKNIQYF
. TRBJ2-7 14 TRBV7-2 . TGTGCCAGCAGCTCCCGCGGCGACCCCGTAGAGCAGTACTTC CASSSRGDPVEQYF
TRBD1 TRBJ1-5 16 TRBV7-8 . TGTGCCAGCAGCTTGGCCAAGACAGGGCCCAATCAGCCCCAGCATTTT CASSLAKTGPNQPQHF
TRBD1 TRBJ2-7 14 TRBV5-1 once TGCGCCAGCCGGGGACAGAACCTAAACTACGAGCAGTACTTC CASRGQNLNYEQYF
TRBD2 TRBJ2-1 16 TRBV30 . TGTGCCTGGAGTGTACTATCGGCTAGCGGTTACAATGAGCAGTTCTTC CAWSVLSASGYNEQFF
TRBD1 TRBJ2-3 15 TRBV30 . TGTGCCTGGAAGGGACAGGGGCACCTCACAGATACGCAGTATTTT CAWKGQGHLTDTQYF
TRBD1 TRBJ2-2 14 TRBV6-1 . TGTGCCAGCATAAGGACAGGGTACACCGGGGAGCTGTTTTTT CASIRTGYTGELFF
TRBD2 TRBJ2-1 16 TRBV14 . TGTGCCAGCACGGCGGGAGGCCCCCACCGATACAATGAGCAGTTCTTC CASTAGGPHRYNEQFF
TRBD1 TRBJ2-7 14 TRBV10-3 . TGTGCCATCAGGGGACAGGGTGATAATAACGAGCAGTACTTC CAIRGQGDNNEQYF
TRBD1 TRBJ1-2 17 TRBV7-8 . TGTGCCAGCAGCTTAGTAGCAGGGGGCGCCTTCAACTATGGCTACACCTTC CASSLVAGGAFNYGYTF
TRBD2 TRBJ2-7 14 TRBV9 . TGTGCCAGCAGCGCAGGGACTAGCGGGCACGAGCAGTACTTC CASSAGTSGHEQYF
. TRBJ1-6 19 TRBV5-6 . TGTGCCAGCAGCTTGCCAGGGATAAGCCCCGATGCAAATAATTCACCCCTCCACTTT CASSLPGISPDANNSPLHF
TRBD2 TRBJ2-3 18 TRBV9 . TGTGCCAGCAGCGTTACTAGCGGGAGGAATTTTGGGACAGATACGCAGTATTTT CASSVTSGRNFGTDTQYF
TRBD2 TRBJ2-6 18 TRBV9 . TGTGCCAGCAGCGACCGGACTAGCGGGAGTACCGGGGCCAACGTCCTGACTTTC CASSDRTSGSTGANVLTF
. TRBJ2-3 17 TRBV7-9 . TGTGCCAGCAGCTTAACCTGGGACAACTACAAAGAGGATACGCAGTATTTT CASSLTWDNYKEDTQYF
. TRBJ1-2 12 TRBV10-3 . TGTGCCATCAGTGGAGGCACCTATGGCTACACCTTC CAISGGTYGYTF
. TRBJ2-7 13 TRBV7-9 once TGTTCCAGCAGCTTAGCTGGGCTGTACGAGCAGTACTTC CSSSLAGLYEQYF
TRBD2 TRBJ2-1 14 TRBV19 . TGTGCCAGTAGTCGCGGACTAGACAGCAATGAGCAGTTCTTC CASSRGLDSNEQFF
TRBD1 TRBJ2-2 16 TRBV5-6 few TGTGCCAGCAGCTGGACAGGGGGCCGAAACACCGGGGAGCTGTTTTTT CASSWTGGRNTGELFF
TRBD1 TRBJ1-5 15 TRBV7-9 . TGTGCCAGCAGCCAGGGACAGGGGATGGGGCAGCCCCAGCATTTT CASSQGQGMGQPQHF
. TRBJ1-4 14 TRBV30 few TGTGCCTGGAACCGACAGTCAACTAATGAAAAACTGTTTTTT CAWNRQSTNEKLFF
. TRBJ2-1 14 TRBV4-3 . TGCGCCAGCAGCCAAGAGGGCGGGATTAATGAGCAGTTCTTC CASSQEGGINEQFF
. TRBJ1-2 14 TRBV27 . TGTGCCAGCAGTTGGCGCTCACGGGACTATGGCTACACCTTC CASSWRSRDYGYTF
. TRBJ2-1 13 TRBV12-5 . TGTGCTAGTGGGAAACAGGGAATCAATGAGCAGTTCTTC CASGKQGINEQFF
. TRBJ2-7 11 TRBV20-1 . TGCAGTGCCTTTCTGGCCGATAAGCAGTACTTC CSAFLADKQYF
TRBD1 TRBJ2-5 16 TRBV7-8 . TGTGCCAGCAGCTTATGGGGCAGGGGGTACCAAGAGACCCAGTACTTC CASSLWGRGYQETQYF
. TRBJ2-7 12 TRBV18 . TGTGCCAGCTCACCCCTTCTCCCGGAGCAGTACTTC CASSPLLPEQYF
. TRBJ2-5 16 TRBV6-5 . TGTGCCAGCAGTTACTCGATCCTGGGAGGGGGGGAGACCCAGTACTTC CASSYSILGGGETQYF
. TRBJ2-7 15 TRBV9 . TGTGCCAGCAGCGTAGGAAGGGGACAAGCCTACGAGCAGTACTTC CASSVGRGQAYEQYF
TRBD1 TRBJ2-7 14 TRBV5-1 . TGCGCCAGCAGACGGACAGGGACCTCCTACGAGCAGTACTTC CASRRTGTSYEQYF
. TRBJ2-3 11 TRBV11-3 . TGTGCCAGCAGTCCATCAGATACGCAGTATTTT CASSPSDTQYF
. TRBJ1-4 16 TRBV6-5 few TGTGCCAGCAGTTACCTATCAGGGGCATCTAATGAAAAACTGTTTTTT CASSYLSGASNEKLFF
. TRBJ2-6 15 TRBV6-5 few TGTGCCAGCAGTGCGGGTTGGGGTGGGGCCAACGTCCTGACTTTC CASSAGWGGANVLTF
. TRBJ2-5 13 TRBV18 . TGTGCCAGCTCCCCCGTCGGTCAAGAGACCCAGTACTTC CASSPVGQETQYF
TRBD2 TRBJ2-1 16 TRBV7-8 . TGTGCCAGCAGCTACCGCCCGGGACTAGCGGGAGATGAGCAGTTCTTC CASSYRPGLAGDEQFF
. TRBJ1-5 15 TRBV23-1 few TGCGCCAGCAGTCAAGGGTCGGGGGGCAATCAGCCCCAGCATTTT CASSQGSGGNQPQHF
. TRBJ2-7 15 TRBV4-2 . TGTGCCAGCAGCCTCGAGGCACAGGCCGACAACGAGCAGTACTTC CASSLEAQADNEQYF
TRBD2 TRBJ2-3 15 TRBV7-2 . TGTGCCAGCAGCGATACTAGCGGGGGGGGGAATACGCAGTATTTT CASSDTSGGGNTQYF
TRBD1 TRBJ1-1 16 TRBV19 few TGTGCCAGTAGTAGCTGGGGGAACAGGGGTAGTAATGAAGCTTTCTTT CASSSWGNRGSNEAFF
TRBD1 TRBJ2-1 13 TRBV7-9 . TGTTCCAGCAGCTTAGGGACAGGGTATGAGCAGTTCTTC CSSSLGTGYEQFF